Presented here are 11 T cell receptor beta chains from one specimen sequenced in a study of cytomegalovirus exposure and HLA in healthy donors. The PCR employed 60 Vbeta primers together with 13 Jbeta primers. The repertoire was sequenced with immunoSEQ multiplex PCR; TCRdb's copy has only in-frame clones and lacks some. The top ten hold 2.9% of the sample, which has some 200,000 clones, 78% seen once. The source material was PBMCs. Source of these receptors: a female donor in good health and CMV-seronegative.

The rearrangement links TRBV5-1 to TRBJ2-7, with D maybe TRBD2 (6 bases). With 4 bases removed from V and 0 bases from J, the gap between germline ends came to 14 bases. Germline V CDR1 and CDR2: SGHRS, YFSETQ. This CDR3 spans 15 amino acids. In nucleotides, the CDR3 is TGCGCCAGCAGCGGGCGGGGCGCAAGCTCCTACGAGCAGTACTTC. It specifies CASSGRGASSYEQYF.

This chain connects TRBV27 to TRBJ2-2; D is possibly TRBD2 (7 bases). The germline gives CDR1 MNHEY, CDR2 SMNVEV (reference sequence). There are 15 residues in the CDR3. V was clipped by 5 bases and J by 3 bases, with 13 bases between them. CDR3: CASSGGAKYTGELFF. The CDR3 DNA follows: TGTGCCAGCAGTGGGGGGGCAAAATACACCGGGGAGCTGTTTTTT.

CDR3 amino acids: CSVEGLTAGGREQYF. In nucleotides, the CDR3 is TGCAGCGTTGAAGGCCTTACAGCGGGGGGAAGGGAGCAGTACTTC. The chain is built from TRBV29-1 and TRBJ2-7, with 9 bases matching TRBD2. This CDR3 region has 15 residues. Germline lookup yields CDR1 SQVTM and CDR2 ANQGSEA. The V segment lost 1 base and the J segment 7 bases; nucleotides outside the gene matches: 11.

The V gene is TRBV4-3, the J gene TRBJ2-7; 10 bases fit TRBD1. The germline gives CDR1 LGHNA, CDR2 YSLEER. The CDR3 runs to 15 residues. V was clipped by 4 bases and J by 2 bases; unmatched bases: 5. CDR3 region: CASSRDRGLTYEQYF. The CDR3 nucleotides read TGCGCCAGCAGCCGAGACAGGGGGCTAACCTACGAGCAGTACTTC.

The V call is TRBV19, the J call TRBJ1-1; D unresolved. V shed 1 base and J shed 9 bases, with 9 bases lying between them. This CDR3 region has 12 residues. Germline V gene lookup returns CDR1 LNHDA and CDR2 SQIVND (reference sequence). CDR3 sequence reads: CASSIGPVKAFF. In nucleotides, the CDR3 is TGTGCCAGTAGTATAGGTCCTGTTAAAGCTTTCTTT. Full variable domain (outside the CDR3, taken from reference TRBV19 and TRBJ1-1): DGGITQSPKYLFRKEGQNVTLSCEQNLNHDAMYWYRQDPGQGLRLIYYSQIVNDFQKGDIAEGYSVSREKKESFPLTVTSAQKNPTAFYLCASSIGPVKAFFGQGTRLTVV.

The chain is built from TRBV7-9 and TRBJ1-1, with D maybe TRBD1 (6 bases). CDR3 length: 13 amino acids. CDR1 is SEHNR and CDR2 is FQNEAQ in the germline V gene (reference sequence). V was cut by 6 bases and J by 5 bases, with 13 bases left in between. CDR3 bases: TGTGCCAGCAGTTCAGAGGGGGGGACTGAAGCTTTCTTT. The encoded protein is CASSSEGGTEAFF.

The V and J genes are TRBV4-1 and TRBJ2-3, with a possible D match to TRBD2 (5 bases). The length of the CDR3 is 14 residues. The germline V and J ends were trimmed by 4 bases and 5 bases, with 13 bases remaining between them. Germline V CDR1 and CDR2: MGHRA, YSYEKL. As DNA, the CDR3 is TGCGCCAGCAGCCGCATGGGAGAGAGAGATACGCAGTATTTT. Amino acid sequence: CASSRMGERDTQYF.

The genes are TRBV5-1 and TRBJ2-3; 7 nucleotides match TRBD2. This CDR3 is 14 amino acids long. Germline CDR1 SGHRS, CDR2 YFSETQ. The J segment lost 3 bases and the V segment lost 3 bases, leaving 4 bases of the junction unmatched. The CDR3 DNA reads as TGCGCCAGCAGCTCAGCGGGAACGACAGATACGCAGTATTTT. Its translation is CASSSAGTTDTQYF.

The chain is built from TRBV19 and TRBJ2-7; tentatively, D is TRBD2 (5 bases). Germline V lookup: CDR1 LNHDA, CDR2 SQIVND (reference sequence). The V and J ends lost 1 base and 2 bases respectively, with 9 bases between them. CDR3 size: 14 residues. The CDR3, as DNA: TGTGCCAGTAGTATAGGCCGGGATGCCTACGAGCAGTACTTC. Its translation is CASSIGRDAYEQYF.

The rearrangement uses TRBV18 and TRBJ1-1; no reliable D call. CDR1 and CDR2 from the germline V gene are KGHSH and LQKENI. Trimming took 4 bases from V and 6 from J, leaving 15 bases between them. The CDR3 extends over 14 amino acids. CDR3 sequence: CASSRRDFSPEAFF. In nucleotides, the CDR3 is TGTGCCAGCTCACGTCGGGATTTCTCCCCTGAAGCTTTCTTT. Variable domain in full (rest from reference TRBV18 and TRBJ1-1): NAGVMQNPRHLVRRRGQEARLRCSPMKGHSHVYWYRQLPEEGLKFMVYLQKENIIDESGMPKERFSAEFPKEGPSILRIQQVVRGDSAAYFCASSRRDFSPEAFFGQGTRLTVV.

The chain couples TRBV5-1 to TRBJ1-6; D might be TRBD1 (5 bases). The CDR3 is made up of 15 amino acids. CDR1 is SGHRS, CDR2 YFSETQ, per germline. Deletions cut 0 bases from V and 10 bases from J, with 14 bases between. As DNA, the CDR3 is TGCGCCAGCAGCTTGGCTGACCCTTGGGGCTCACCCCTCCACTTT. It specifies CASSLADPWGSPLHF.